The rows below give T cell receptor beta chains drawn from one sample of a study of regulatory T cells in long-lasting Graves disease. TCRdb redid the calling of the multiplex PCR reads with MiXCR, one entry per CDR3 protein. The repertoire holds more than 300,000 distinct CDR3 sequences, with around 23% as singletons. Sequenced here: peripheral blood mononuclear cells (PBMCs), sampled when the disease was refractory, from a patient treated with antithyroid drugs. These TCRs come from a woman in her thirties or forties with Graves disease. The CDR3 runs from the conserved cysteine through the conserved F or W. A D gene is named only where the DNA matches it firmly. Clone size is shown for a subset of rows, as once, few, many or a class of expanded clone.

TRBD1	many	TRBV6-1	TRBJ2-7	CASGQEERGSYEQYF	TGTGCCAGCGGACAGGAAGAAAGGGGGTCGTACGAGCAGTACTTC
TRBD2	-	TRBV20-1	TRBJ2-7	CSARTGTSGRGGYEQYF	TGCAGTGCTAGGACCGGGACTAGCGGGAGAGGGGGCTACGAGCAGTACTTC
TRBD1	many	TRBV6-2/TRBV6-3	TRBJ1-1	CASSRDFGQGAEAFF	TGTGCCAGCAGCAGAGACTTTGGACAGGGGGCTGAAGCTTTCTTT
-	many	TRBV29-1	TRBJ1-5	CSVEVGGQPQHF	TGCAGCGTTGAAGTGGGGGGACAGCCCCAGCATTTT
-	many	TRBV6-5	TRBJ1-4	CASSYSSAEKLFF	TGTGCCAGCAGTTACTCGTCAGCAGAAAAACTGTTTTTT
TRBD1	many	TRBV6-1	TRBJ2-5	CASTRDRGLETQYF	TGTGCCAGCACCCGGGACAGGGGGCTTGAGACCCAGTACTTC
TRBD2	-	TRBV28	TRBJ2-7	CASSGERLAVYEQYF	TGTGCCAGCAGCGGGGAAAGACTAGCGGTCTACGAGCAGTACTTC
-	-	TRBV24-1	TRBJ2-5	CATSDNRVQETQYF	TGTGCCACCAGTGATAACAGGGTCCAAGAGACCCAGTACTTC
TRBD1	many	TRBV2	TRBJ1-2	CASRPAGQSYYGYTF	TGTGCCAGCAGACCAGCGGGACAGTCCTACTATGGCTACACCTTC
TRBD2	many	TRBV28	TRBJ2-7	CASSSGTSWREQYF	TGTGCCAGCAGTTCGGGGACTAGCTGGCGGGAGCAGTACTTC
-	-	TRBV7-9	TRBJ2-1	CASSSPTGINEQFF	TGTGCCAGCAGCTCACCCACAGGGATCAATGAGCAGTTCTTC
-	few	TRBV28	TRBJ2-2	CASSLFVQNTGELFF	TGTGCCAGCAGTTTATTCGTACAGAACACCGGGGAGCTGTTTTTT
TRBD2	many	TRBV20-1	TRBJ2-5	CSARGASGRVQETQYF	TGCAGTGCTCGGGGAGCTAGCGGGAGGGTCCAAGAGACCCAGTACTTC
-	-	TRBV7-9	TRBJ1-2	CASTSDLSRGYTF	TGTGCCAGCACCTCGGACCTTTCTCGGGGCTACACCTTC
-	-	TRBV28	TRBJ1-3	CASSQDAFVSGNTIYF	TGTGCCAGCAGCCAAGACGCGTTCGTCTCTGGAAACACCATATATTTT
-	few	TRBV14	TRBJ2-2	CASSQAGSAGELFF	TGTGCCAGCAGCCAAGCTGGCTCCGCCGGGGAGCTGTTTTTT
-	few	TRBV6-1	TRBJ2-1	CASRQPSSYNEQFF	TGTGCCAGTCGACAGCCTAGCTCCTACAATGAGCAGTTCTTC